A selection of T cell receptor beta chains follows, all from one sample in a study of blood T cell repertoires in COVID-19. Some clones are missing from TCRdb's copy, which holds only in-frame ones; the method was immunoSEQ multiplex PCR. The top ten hold about 10% of the sample, which has some 190,000 clones, approximately 77% seen once. Material: peripheral blood. These receptors all come from an elderly woman with active or convalescent COVID-19. CDR3s leave out the opening cysteine and the closing phenylalanine or tryptophan. Each record gives: V gene, CDR3 protein.

v_call: TRBV19
cdr3_aa: ASSIQDTNVLT

v_call: TRBV19
cdr3_aa: ASSIGPGQTDTQY

v_call: TRBV11-2
cdr3_aa: ASSLGDDWRAF

v_call: TRBV14
cdr3_aa: ASSQEGRGREKLF

v_call: TRBV29-1
cdr3_aa: SVYGTKGALGDTQY

v_call: TRBV10-3
cdr3_aa: AVRPGTSLTLTNYGYT

v_call: TRBV4-2
cdr3_aa: ASSHPDRGSTDTQY

v_call: TRBV7-2
cdr3_aa: ASSLQIDTEAF

v_call: TRBV19
cdr3_aa: ATNPLAGDLNEQF

v_call: TRBV6-5
cdr3_aa: ASSLLGTGAATQY

v_call: TRBV7-3
cdr3_aa: ASSDYPTDTQY

v_call: TRBV12-3/TRBV12-4
cdr3_aa: ASSFREKLF

v_call: TRBV11-2
cdr3_aa: ASMGRRQETQY